The clone carrying this T cell receptor beta chain was counted many times. The sample comes from a study of blood T cell repertoires in COVID-19. Study as a whole: Samples came from the United States, Italy and Spain, spanning acute and convalescent COVID-19.

Participants spanned ages about 18 to 89 years and resided in around 25 US areas. Generated by immunoSEQ multiplex PCR, the TCRdb table keeps only in-frame clones and is missing some. The table records 200,000 to 300,000 clones, approximately 84% of them present only once. The CDR3 extends over 16 amino acids. Trimming shortened V by 1 base and J by 6 bases, and 16 bases separated the two germline ends. Germline V gene data show CDR1 as LGHDT and CDR2 as YNNKEL (reference sequence). Sequences were obtained from PBMCs or T cells enriched from blood (not recorded which). The V gene is TRBV3-1 (or the pseudogene TRBV3-2), the J gene TRBJ2-1; D possibly corresponds to TRBD2 (6 bases). This TCR derives from a woman aged 40 to 49 with acute COVID-19. CDR3 loop: CASSQVSGSLFNEQFF. The CDR3 DNA follows: TGTGCCAGCAGCCAAGTCTCCGGGAGCCTTTTCAATGAGCAGTTCTTC.